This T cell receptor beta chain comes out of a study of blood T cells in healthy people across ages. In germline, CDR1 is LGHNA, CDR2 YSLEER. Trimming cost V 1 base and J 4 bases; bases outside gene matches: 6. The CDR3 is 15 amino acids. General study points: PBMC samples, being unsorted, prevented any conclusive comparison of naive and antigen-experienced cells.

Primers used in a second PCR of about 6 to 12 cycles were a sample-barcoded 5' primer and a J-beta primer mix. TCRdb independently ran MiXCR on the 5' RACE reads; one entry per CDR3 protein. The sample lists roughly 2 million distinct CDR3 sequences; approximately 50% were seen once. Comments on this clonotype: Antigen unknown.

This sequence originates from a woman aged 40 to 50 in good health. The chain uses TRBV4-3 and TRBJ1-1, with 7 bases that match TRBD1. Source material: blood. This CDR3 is CASSQVAGGGTEAFF. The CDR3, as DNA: TGCGCCAGCAGCCAAGTTGCAGGGGGAGGCACTGAAGCTTTCTTT.